This entry concerns a single T cell receptor beta chain. The data derive from a study of shared T cell receptors in the human thymus. The table came from immunoSEQ multiplex PCR; TCRdb's copy has only in-frame clones and leaves some out. The sample yields hundreds of thousands of clones, over 75% seen once. These data were also reused for a study on human thymus T cells. That source reports: Infants, healthy and Finnish, who were having corrective surgery for congenital heart defects served as donors. Thymic resections from corrective heart surgery supplied the tissue. Biased V and J segment usage appeared in thymus and peripheral blood. Unrelated individuals reportedly shared highly overlapping thymic TCR repertoires.

The sequenced sample consisted of thymocytes. The sequence derives from a boy younger than two with a congenital heart defect.

The CDR3 loop is CASSAYLAGNPNEQFF. The CDR3 bases are TGTGCCAGCAGCGCCTATCTAGCGGGTAACCCCAATGAGCAGTTCTTC. This rearrangement joins TRBV9 to TRBJ2-1, with 8 bases lining up with TRBD2. The CDR3 has 16 residues. V trimming: 3 bases; J trimming: 6 bases; junction bases outside the gene matches: 11. Germline V gives CDR1 SGDLS, CDR2 YYNGEE.